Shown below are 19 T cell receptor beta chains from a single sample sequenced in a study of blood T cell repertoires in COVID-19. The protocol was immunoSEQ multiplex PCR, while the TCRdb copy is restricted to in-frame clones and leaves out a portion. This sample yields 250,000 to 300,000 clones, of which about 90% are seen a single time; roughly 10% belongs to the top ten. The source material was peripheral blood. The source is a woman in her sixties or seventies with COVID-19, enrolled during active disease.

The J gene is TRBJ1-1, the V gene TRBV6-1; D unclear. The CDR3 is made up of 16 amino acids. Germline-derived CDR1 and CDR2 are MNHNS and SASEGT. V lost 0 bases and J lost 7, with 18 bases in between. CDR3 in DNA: TGTGCCAGCAGTGAAGCGCCCGGGTCATCCCGTAATGAAGCTTTCTTT. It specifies CASSEAPGSSRNEAFF.

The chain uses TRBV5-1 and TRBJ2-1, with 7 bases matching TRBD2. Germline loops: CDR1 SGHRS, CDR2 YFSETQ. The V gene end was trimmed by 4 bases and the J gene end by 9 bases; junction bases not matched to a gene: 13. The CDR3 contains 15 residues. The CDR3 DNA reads TGCGCCAGCAGCACAGCCGGGAGGAAAGAGGGTGAGCAGTTCTTC. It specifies CASSTAGRKEGEQFF.

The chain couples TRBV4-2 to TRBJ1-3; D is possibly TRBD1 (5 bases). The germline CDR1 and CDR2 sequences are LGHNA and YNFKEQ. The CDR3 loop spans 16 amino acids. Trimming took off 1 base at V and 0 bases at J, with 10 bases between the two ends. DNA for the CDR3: TGTGCCAGCAGCCAAGCCCCGGGGGACTCTGGAAACACCATATATTTT. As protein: CASSQAPGDSGNTIYF.

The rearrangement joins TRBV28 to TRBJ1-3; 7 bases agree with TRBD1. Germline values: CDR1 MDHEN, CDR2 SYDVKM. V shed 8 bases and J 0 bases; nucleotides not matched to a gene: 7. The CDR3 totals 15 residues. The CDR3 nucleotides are TGTGCCAGCGGAAGACAGGGAATCTCTGGAAACACCATATATTTT. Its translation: CASGRQGISGNTIYF.

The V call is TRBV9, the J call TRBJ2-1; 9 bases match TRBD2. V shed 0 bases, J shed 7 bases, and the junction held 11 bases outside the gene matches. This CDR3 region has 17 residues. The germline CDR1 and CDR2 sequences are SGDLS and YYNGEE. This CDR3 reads CASSVGQGLAVLNEQFF. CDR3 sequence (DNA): TGTGCCAGCAGCGTAGGCCAGGGACTAGCAGTTTTAAATGAGCAGTTCTTC.

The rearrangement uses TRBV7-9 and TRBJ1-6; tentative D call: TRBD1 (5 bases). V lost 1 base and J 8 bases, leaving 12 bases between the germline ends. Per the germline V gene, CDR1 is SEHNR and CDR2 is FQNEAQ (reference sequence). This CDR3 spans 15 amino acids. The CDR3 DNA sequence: TGTGCCAGCAGCTTAGAAGGGGCTTCGGATTCACCCCTCCACTTT. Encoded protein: CASSLEGASDSPLHF.

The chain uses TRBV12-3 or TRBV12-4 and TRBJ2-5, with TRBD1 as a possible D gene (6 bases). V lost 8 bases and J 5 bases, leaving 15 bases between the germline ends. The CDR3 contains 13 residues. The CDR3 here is CASASGAWETQYF. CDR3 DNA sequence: TGTGCCAGCGCTTCAGGGGCGTGGGAGACCCAGTACTTC.

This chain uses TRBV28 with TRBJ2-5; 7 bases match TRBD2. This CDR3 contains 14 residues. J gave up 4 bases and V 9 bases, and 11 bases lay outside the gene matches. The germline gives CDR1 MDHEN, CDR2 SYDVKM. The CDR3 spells CASSGTTVLETQYF. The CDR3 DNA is TGTGCCAGTTCCGGGACTACAGTTCTAGAGACCCAGTACTTC.

The DNA of the CDR3 is TGTGCCAGCAGCCACAGGGACAGGGAGGTAAGGACTGAAGCTTTCTTT. Amino acid sequence: CASSHRDREVRTEAFF. The chain combines TRBV14 with TRBJ1-1; 9 bases map to TRBD1. The germline V gene has CDR1 SGHDN and CDR2 FVKESK. V shed 3 bases, J shed 5 bases, and the junction held 10 bases outside the gene matches. This CDR3 contains 16 residues. Combining the CDR3 with reference TRBV14 and TRBJ1-1 gives the whole variable domain EAGVTQFPSHSVIEKGQTVTLRCDPISGHDNLYWYRRVMGKEIKFLLHFVKESKQDESGMPNNRFLAERTGGTYSTLKVQPAELEDSGVYFCASSHRDREVRTEAFFGQGTRLTVV.

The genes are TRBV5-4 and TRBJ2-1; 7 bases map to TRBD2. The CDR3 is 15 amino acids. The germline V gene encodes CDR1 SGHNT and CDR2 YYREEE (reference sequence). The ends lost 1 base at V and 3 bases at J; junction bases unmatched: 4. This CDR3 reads CASSLRGSSYNEQFF. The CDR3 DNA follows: TGTGCCAGCAGCTTGCGCGGGAGCAGCTACAATGAGCAGTTCTTC.

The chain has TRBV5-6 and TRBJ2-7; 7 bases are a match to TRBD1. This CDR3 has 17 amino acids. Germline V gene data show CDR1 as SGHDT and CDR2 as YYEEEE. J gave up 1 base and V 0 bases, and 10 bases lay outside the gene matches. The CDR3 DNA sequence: TGTGCCAGCAGCTTGGAATTAGGGGGACAGAGTTCCTACGAGCAGTACTTC. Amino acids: CASSLELGGQSSYEQYF.

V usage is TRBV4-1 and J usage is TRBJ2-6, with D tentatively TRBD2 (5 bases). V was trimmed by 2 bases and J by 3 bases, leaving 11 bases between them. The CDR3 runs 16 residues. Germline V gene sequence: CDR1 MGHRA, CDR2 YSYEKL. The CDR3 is CASSQRAGGGANVLTF. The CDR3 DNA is TGCGCCAGCAGCCAAAGGGCGGGTGGTGGGGCCAACGTCCTGACTTTC.

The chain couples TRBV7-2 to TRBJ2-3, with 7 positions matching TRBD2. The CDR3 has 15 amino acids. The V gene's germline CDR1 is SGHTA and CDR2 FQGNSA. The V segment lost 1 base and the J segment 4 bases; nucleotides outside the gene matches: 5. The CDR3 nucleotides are TGTGCCAGCAGCTTAGTGGCAGGGAGGGCAGATACGCAGTATTTT. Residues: CASSLVAGRADTQYF.

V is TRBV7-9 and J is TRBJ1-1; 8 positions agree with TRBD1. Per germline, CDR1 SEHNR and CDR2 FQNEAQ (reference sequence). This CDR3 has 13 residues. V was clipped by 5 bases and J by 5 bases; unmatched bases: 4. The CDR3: CASSPRQGTEAFF. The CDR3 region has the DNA TGTGCCAGCAGCCCAAGACAGGGGACTGAAGCTTTCTTT.

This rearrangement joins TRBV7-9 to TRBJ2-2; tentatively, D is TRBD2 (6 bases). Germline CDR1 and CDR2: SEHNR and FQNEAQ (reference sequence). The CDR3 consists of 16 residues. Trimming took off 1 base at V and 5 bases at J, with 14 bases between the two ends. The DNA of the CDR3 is TGTGCCAGCAGCTTAGACGGCGGGATTGGGACCGGGGAGCTGTTTTTT. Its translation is CASSLDGGIGTGELFF.

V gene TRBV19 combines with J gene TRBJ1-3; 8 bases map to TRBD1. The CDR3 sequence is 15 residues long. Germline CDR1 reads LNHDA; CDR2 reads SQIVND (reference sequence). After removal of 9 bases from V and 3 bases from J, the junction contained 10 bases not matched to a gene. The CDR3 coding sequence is TGTGCCAGCCAGCCCACAGGGGGGCTTGGAAACACCATATATTTT. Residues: CASQPTGGLGNTIYF.

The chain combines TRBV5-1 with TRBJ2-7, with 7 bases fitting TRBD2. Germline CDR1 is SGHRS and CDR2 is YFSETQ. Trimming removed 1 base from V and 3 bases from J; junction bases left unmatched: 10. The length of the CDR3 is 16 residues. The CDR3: CASSLPGLGRDYEQYF. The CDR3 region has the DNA TGCGCCAGCAGCTTGCCCGGACTAGGGAGGGACTACGAGCAGTACTTC.

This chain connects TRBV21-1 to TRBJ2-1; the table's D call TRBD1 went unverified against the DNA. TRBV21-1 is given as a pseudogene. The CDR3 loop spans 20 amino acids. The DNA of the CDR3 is TGTGCCAGCAGCAAAGTTGGGACAGGTGGTTGGCGGACCCTTTACAATGAGCAGTTCTTC. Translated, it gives CASSKVGTGGWRTLYNEQFF.

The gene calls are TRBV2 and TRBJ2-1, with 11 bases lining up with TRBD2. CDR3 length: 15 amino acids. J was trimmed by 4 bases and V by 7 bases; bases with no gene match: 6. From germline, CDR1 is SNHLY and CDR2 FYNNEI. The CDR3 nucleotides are TGTGCCAGCACGGGGACTAGCGGAGAGTACAATGAGCAGTTCTTC. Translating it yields CASTGTSGEYNEQFF.